This T cell receptor (beta chain) is drawn from a study of blood T cells in healthy people across ages. Findings of the study overall: Estimates based on one million T cells were treated as lower bounds. The study found more naive CD4+ cells and higher diversity in long-lived than aged donors. Roughly linear age-related decline in beta diversity appeared, significant by age roughly 40.

On this clonotype itself: Antigen specificity is unknown.

This CDR3 is 15 amino acids long. Germline CDR1 is SGHTA and CDR2 is FQGNSA. The J segment lost 9 bases and the V segment lost 1 base, leaving 4 bases of the junction unmatched. Extraction yielded at least 5 micrograms of total RNA per sample. A second PCR of about 6 to 11 cycles used a sample-barcoded 5' primer and a J-beta primer mix. TCRdb redid the calling of the 5' RACE reads with MiXCR, one entry per CDR3 protein. The sample holds approximately 400,000 distinct CDR3 sequences, about half seen once. This clonotype was sampled from a man in his sixties in good health. Sequenced input: blood. The genes are TRBV7-2 and TRBJ2-1, with TRBD2 matching 12 bases. CDR3 DNA sequence: TGTGCCAGCAGCTTAGTCGCTAGCGGGAGGGGTGAGCAGTTCTTC. Translation gives CASSLVASGRGEQFF. Variable domain in full (rest from reference TRBV7-2 and TRBJ2-1): GAGVSQSPSNKVTEKGKDVELRCDPISGHTALYWYRQSLGQGLEFLIYFQGNSAPDKSGLPSDRFSAERTGGSVSTLTIQRTQQEDSAVYLCASSLVASGRGEQFFGPGTRLTVL.